These 16 T cell receptor beta chains came from one sample sequenced in a study of cytomegalovirus exposure and HLA in healthy donors. 13 Jbeta primers and 60 Vbeta primers were used for the PCR. Measured with immunoSEQ multiplex PCR; TCRdb has only the in-frame clones, and not every one. Seen here are 150,000 to 250,000 clones, 79% observed once, and the top ten hold approximately 1.5%. Source material: PBMCs. The receptors were gathered from a girl between 5 and 17 years old in good health and CMV-seropositive.

The chain links TRBV7-2 to TRBJ2-3, with D tentatively TRBD2 (5 bases). The V gene lost 4 bases and the J gene lost 0 bases, with 8 bases spanning the gap. The CDR3 sequence is 14 residues long. The V gene's germline CDR1 is SGHTA and CDR2 FQGNSA. The CDR3 region is CASSSRTSTDTQYF. The CDR3 DNA reads TGTGCCAGCAGCTCAAGGACTAGCACAGATACGCAGTATTTT.

The gene calls are TRBV11-2 and TRBJ2-6, with D possibly TRBD2 on 6 matching bases. Germline V lookup: CDR1 SGHAT, CDR2 FQNNGV. This CDR3 has 16 residues. Trimming stripped 5 bases from V and 2 bases from J, with 13 bases between. Here the CDR3 DNA reads TGTGCCAGCAGCCCGCGGAGGGGCACTGGGGCCAACGTCCTGACTTTC. Its translation is CASSPRRGTGANVLTF.

The chain is built from TRBV10-1 and TRBJ2-3; weak D call: TRBD2 (5 bases). The CDR3 is made up of 15 amino acids. The V and J ends lost 3 bases and 3 bases respectively, with 13 bases between them. Germline assignment: CDR1 WNHNN and CDR2 SYGVQD (reference sequence). The CDR3 spells CASSEGGRATDTQYF. For the CDR3, the DNA is TGCGCCAGCAGTGAAGGAGGCCGGGCAACAGATACGCAGTATTTT.

The V call is TRBV5-6, the J call TRBJ2-7; the match to TRBD2 covers 8 bases. V shed 6 bases and J 2 bases; nucleotides not matched to a gene: 7. CDR1 SGHDT and CDR2 YYEEEE come from the germline V gene. This CDR3 is 14 amino acids long. CDR3 residues: CASNPGLETYEQYF. CDR3 nucleotide sequence: TGTGCCAGCAACCCGGGACTAGAAACCTACGAGCAGTACTTC.

A word on this clone: The junction does not match germline at one end; this may be a read error. This sequence joins TRBV6-4 and TRBJ2-3; unclear D gene. CDR1 and CDR2 from the germline V gene are MRHNA and SNTAGT. The CDR3 covers 15 residues. The CDR3 region is CAGSDGGSGTDTQYF. The CDR3 DNA is TGTGCCGGCAGTGACGGCGGCTCGGGCACAGATACGCAGTATTTT.

V usage is TRBV9 and J usage is TRBJ2-7; 7 nucleotides align to TRBD2. CDR1 is SGDLS, CDR2 YYNGEE, per germline. The CDR3 spans 14 residues. V shed 0 bases, J shed 5 bases, and the junction held 5 bases outside the gene matches. The CDR3 loop reads CASSVGGGRDEQYF. As DNA, the CDR3 is TGTGCCAGCAGCGTAGGCGGGGGAAGGGACGAGCAGTACTTC.

The rearrangement joins TRBV27 to TRBJ2-5, with D uncertain. Germline CDR1 is MNHEY and CDR2 is SMNVEV (reference sequence). The CDR3 runs 13 residues. Trimming pared 5 bases from V and 5 bases from J, leaving 12 bases between. In nucleotides, the CDR3 is TGTGCCAGCAGTGTTCGCGGTGGCGAGACCCAGTACTTC. It translates to CASSVRGGETQYF.

CDR3 sequence: CAIRGGLSSYNSPLHF. The CDR3 DNA sequence: TGTGCCATCAGGGGCGGGCTCAGCTCCTATAATTCACCCCTCCACTTT. The rearrangement links TRBV10-3 to TRBJ1-6; D uncertain. Per germline, CDR1 ENHRY and CDR2 SYGVKD. This CDR3 spans 16 amino acids. V lost 6 bases and J 0 bases, leaving 12 bases between the germline ends.

J is TRBJ2-1 and V is TRBV2, with D unclear. V shed 4 bases and J shed 4 bases, with 8 bases lying between them. CDR1 SNHLY and CDR2 FYNNEI come from the germline V gene. This CDR3 is 13 amino acids long. CDR3 protein: CASSVEAYNEQFF. As DNA, the CDR3 is TGTGCCAGCAGTGTAGAGGCATACAATGAGCAGTTCTTC.

The DNA for the CDR3 is TGCGCCAGCAGCCGGACTAGCGGGGGGGCGAGCTATGAGCAGTTCTTC. It is translated as CASSRTSGGASYEQFF. The genes are TRBV5-1 and TRBJ2-1; 15 bases match TRBD2. V shed 4 bases and J 8 bases; nucleotides not matched to a gene: 7. The CDR3 is 16 residues long. CDR1 is SGHRS, CDR2 YFSETQ, per germline.

About this clone itself: The junction does not match germline at one end; this may be a read error. This rearrangement joins TRBV6-7 to TRBJ2-2, with 12 bases matching TRBD2. TRBV6-7 carries the ORF label, with uncertain function. The CDR3 loop spans 16 amino acids. CDR3 sequence: CASRLAGGPITRELFF. CDR3 bases: TGTGCCAGCAGGCTAGCGGGGGGGCCTATCACCCGGGAGCTGTTTTTT.

This chain uses TRBV7-9 with TRBJ1-2; 9 bases are shared with TRBD1. V gave up 2 bases and J gave up 3 bases; unmatched junction bases: 7. Germline assignment: CDR1 SEHNR and CDR2 FQNEAQ (reference sequence). CDR3 length: 16 amino acids. CDR3 protein: CASSLRPQGADYGYTF. CDR3 sequence (DNA): TGTGCCAGCAGCTTAAGACCACAGGGGGCTGACTATGGCTACACCTTC.

This clone was detected only once. The chain has TRBV5-6 and TRBJ2-4; D is possibly TRBD1 (6 bases). CDR1 is SGHDT, CDR2 YYEEEE, per germline. V gave up 0 bases and J gave up 0 bases, with 13 bases separating them. The CDR3 runs to 17 residues. As DNA, the CDR3 is TGTGCCAGCAGCTTGGAGGGGGTGCAACTAGCCAAAAACATTCAGTACTTC. Protein: CASSLEGVQLAKNIQYF. The complete variable domain, with remaining parts taken from reference TRBV5-6 and TRBJ2-4, reads DAGVTQSPTHLIKTRGQQVTLRCSPKSGHDTVSWYQQALGQGPQFIFQYYEEEERQRGNFPDRFSGHQFPNYSSELNVNALLLGDSALYLCASSLEGVQLAKNIQYFGAGTRLSVL.

The chain combines TRBV4-3 with TRBJ2-2; no clear D gene. The CDR3 runs 16 residues. The germline V and J ends were trimmed by 1 base and 4 bases, with 13 bases remaining between them. CDR1 is LGHNA and CDR2 is YSLEER in the germline V gene. The CDR3 DNA reads TGCGCCAGCAGCCAAGCCCCCACGGTTACCACCGGGGAGCTGTTTTTT. This gives the protein CASSQAPTVTTGELFF.

This clone occurred a few times. This chain connects TRBV7-2 to TRBJ2-3, with D possibly TRBD1 on 6 matching bases. Trimming took off 5 bases at V and 2 bases at J, with 14 bases between the two ends. Germline loops: CDR1 SGHTA, CDR2 FQGNSA. The CDR3 spans 15 residues. CDR3 residues: CASSSRQAHTDTQYF. In nucleotides, the CDR3 is TGTGCCAGCAGCAGTCGACAGGCCCACACAGATACGCAGTATTTT.

This clone was counted once. CDR3 sequence (DNA): TGTGCCAGCAGTTTATTGGGGGGTAATTCACCCCTCCACTTT. Amino acid sequence: CASSLLGGNSPLHF. The V call is TRBV27, the J call TRBJ1-6, with a possible D match to TRBD1 (5 bases). The CDR3 sequence is 14 residues long. Trimming removed 1 base from V and 6 bases from J, with 7 bases in between. Germline CDR1 and CDR2: MNHEY and SMNVEV (reference sequence).